The T cell receptor beta chain described here comes from a study of blood T cells in healthy people across ages. To note about this clonotype: The antigen is undetermined.

Per the germline V gene, CDR1 is SEHNR and CDR2 is FQNEAQ (reference sequence). The V and J ends lost 2 bases and 5 bases respectively, with 18 bases between them. The CDR3 is 16 residues long. Study results and limitations: Unsorted PBMCs blocked a conclusive comparison of naive and antigen-experienced cells. Donor CMV status, an unknown factor, possibly confounded changes in expanded clonotypes.

Roughly 9.2 milliliters was the volume of peripheral blood drawn from each donor. The use of a sample-barcoded 5' primer and a J-beta primer mix characterized a second PCR of roughly 6 to 11 cycles. Researchers report that a template-switch adaptor with 12 random nucleotides tagged each cDNA molecule. Using its own MiXCR run on the 5' RACE reads, TCRdb lists one record per CDR3 protein. The sample holds 850,000 to 1,000,000 distinct CDR3 sequences; around 49% are singletons and the top ten take 13%. The chain recombines TRBV7-9 with TRBJ2-5; no clear D gene. The clonotype comes from a man aged 30 to 45 in good health. Sample: blood. The CDR3 sequence is CASSLLRAGSRETQYF. DNA for the CDR3: TGTGCCAGCAGCTTACTACGGGCTGGTTCGAGGGAGACCCAGTACTTC.